The T cell receptor (beta chain) described here comes from a study of metastatic and nonmetastatic thyroid tumors. Study-wide context: The study looked at repertoires side by side in blood and in tumor or nodule tissue from malignant and benign thyroid patients. Study-level results: Patients with malignant thyroid tumors reportedly had significantly higher TCR beta diversity than those with benign nodules, in blood and tumor.

Concerning this clone: The antigen remains unidentified.

None of the patients had undergone any treatment ahead of thyroid surgery. Original processing methods: The study's classifier, a distant-metastasis tool for papillary thyroid cancer, was built using CDR3 differences across clinicopathological groups. TCRdb re-clonotyped the PCR reads through MiXCR. The V and J calls and clone size come from TCRdb's table, not from the authors' own analysis. There are tens of thousands of clones in the sample; approximately 22% occur only once, and roughly two fifths lies in the top ten. Sample: blood. The clonotype was recovered from a female donor with papillary thyroid cancer or a benign thyroid nodule (not recorded which). Some clones in this sample may be carry-over from other donors' samples.

CDR3 in DNA: TGTGCCAGCAGTGAACGCCCACAGGGATTAAACACTGAAGCTTTCTTT. This translates into CASSERPQGLNTEAFF. The genes are TRBV2 and TRBJ1-1, with a weak D call TRBD1 (6 bases). The CDR3 length is 16 residues. Germline V gene sequence: CDR1 SNHLY, CDR2 FYNNEI. Trimming pared 2 bases from V and 2 bases from J, leaving 15 bases between. The full variable domain, with the rest looked up from reference TRBV2 and TRBJ1-1, is EPEVTQTPSHQVTQMGQEVILRCVPISNHLYFYWYRQILGQKVEFLVSFYNNEISEKSEIFDDQFSVERPDGSNFTLKIRSTKLEDSAMYFCASSERPQGLNTEAFFGQGTRLTVV.